This T cell receptor (beta chain) was identified during a study of blood T cell repertoires in COVID-19. Adults between about 18 and 89 years of age took part from about two dozen US areas. Donors in Cohort 3 who had recovered were those with two negative PCRs, healthcare professional clearance, or resolution of their symptoms. Germline CDR1 is SGHKS and CDR2 is YYEKEE (reference sequence). CDR3 length: 12 residues. V lost 3 bases and J lost 12; bases outside the gene matches: 7. Assay used: immunoSEQ multiplex PCR; TCRdb lists only in-frame clones, some missing. The sample yields 110,000 to 150,000 clones, about 85% seen once.

The TCR sequence derives from a woman aged 35 to 49 who had recovered from COVID-19. The sequencing sample was made of PBMCs or T cells enriched from blood (not recorded which). V usage is TRBV5-5 and J usage is TRBJ2-7, with 9 positions matching TRBD2. CDR3 protein: CASSYVAGESYF. The CDR3 region has the DNA TGTGCCAGCAGCTACGTAGCGGGAGAGTCGTACTTC.